Following are 24 T cell receptor beta chains from one sample sequenced in a study of T cells in Graves' hyperthyroidism and ophthalmopathy. Amplification targeted TCR beta CDR3 regions from RNA transcripts. Researchers ran a first-round RT-PCR on the TCR CDR3 using the HTBI primer set. Using its own MiXCR run on the multiplex PCR reads, TCRdb lists one record per CDR3 protein. The sample includes around 600,000 distinct CDR3 sequences, about 16% of them seen just once. The sample taken for sequencing was blood. The source is a woman between 35 and 50 years old with Graves' ophthalmopathy.

This clonotype was found many times. The chain couples TRBV29-1 to TRBJ1-1; D unclear. CDR3 size: 16 residues. In germline, CDR1 is SQVTM, CDR2 ANQGSEA. V dropped 0 bases and J dropped 2 bases, with 16 bases sitting between them. The DNA of the CDR3 is TGCAGCGTTGAAGATCTGGGATACGGCACAAACACTGAAGCTTTCTTT. This codes for CSVEDLGYGTNTEAFF.

In its sample, this clonotype was seen many times. This chain connects TRBV20-1 to TRBJ1-2; 9 bases agree with TRBD1. Per the germline V gene, CDR1 is DFQATT and CDR2 is SNEGSKA (reference sequence). CDR3 length: 13 residues. V gave up 3 bases and J gave up 6 bases; unmatched junction bases: 5. The CDR3 DNA reads as TGCAGTGCTAGTCCGGGACAGGGTCATGGCTACACCTTC. This gives the protein CSASPGQGHGYTF.

This clonotype was recorded at least ten times. This rearrangement joins TRBV7-2 to TRBJ2-1; perhaps TRBD2 as D (5 bases). This CDR3 is 15 amino acids long. CDR1 is SGHTA and CDR2 is FQGNSA in the germline V gene. V gave up 0 bases and J gave up 7 bases, with 13 bases separating them. CDR3 sequence reads: CASSLAWEYSNEQFF. CDR3 in DNA: TGTGCCAGCAGCTTAGCGTGGGAGTATAGTAATGAGCAGTTCTTC.

Remarks on this clonotype: The CDR3 ends on some other residue instead of the conserved phenylalanine or tryptophan, so this is likely a read error. J is TRBJ2-7 and V is TRBV28; D ambiguous. Looked up from germline, CDR1 is MDHEN and CDR2 is SYDVKM. V shed 4 bases and J shed 3 bases, with 7 bases lying between them. This CDR3 is built from 12 residues. CDR3 nucleotides: TGTGCCAGCAGTTCCGCCCACTACGAGCAGTACCTC. Its translation is CASSSAHYEQYL.

This clonotype was recorded many times. The chain has TRBV2 and TRBJ1-5; D uncertain. The CDR3 sequence is 14 residues long. Germline values: CDR1 SNHLY, CDR2 FYNNEI. Trimming left V 4 bases short and J 10 bases short, with 17 bases between. The CDR3: CASSARSDFYPQHF. CDR3 coding DNA: TGTGCCAGCAGTGCCCGGTCAGATTTTTACCCCCAGCATTTT.

This clonotype was picked up many times. The rearrangement uses TRBV30 and TRBJ1-5; unclear D gene. The CDR3 is 13 amino acids. Trimming cost V 5 bases and J 1 base, with 9 bases left between them. Germline V gene lookup returns CDR1 GTSNPN and CDR2 SVGIG (reference sequence). CDR3: CAWERGSNQPQHF. CDR3 coding DNA: TGTGCCTGGGAAAGAGGGAGCAATCAGCCCCAGCATTTT.

To note about this clonotype: A much larger clone is a single base away; this may be a read error. The V call is TRBV11-1, the J call TRBJ2-3; weak D call: TRBD1 (6 bases). The germline V gene has CDR1 SGHAT and CDR2 FQDESV (reference sequence). This CDR3 is 15 amino acids long. The DNA of the CDR3 is TGTGCCGGCAGCTTGTGGACAGTGAGCACAGATACGCAGTATTTT. Translated, it gives CAGSLWTVSTDTQYF.

This clonotype was found a few times. The chain uses TRBV20-1 and TRBJ2-2; tentatively, D is TRBD2 (6 bases). The ends were cut back, 5 bases at V and 3 bases at J, with 13 bases in the middle. The CDR3 consists of 14 residues. Germline lookup yields CDR1 DFQATT and CDR2 SNEGSKA (reference sequence). CDR3 loop: CSALAVADTGELFF. Written as DNA, the CDR3 is TGCAGTGCTTTAGCGGTTGCGGACACCGGGGAGCTGTTTTTT.

This clonotype was counted only a few times. The V and J genes are TRBV29-1 and TRBJ2-1; D possibly corresponds to TRBD2 (6 bases). Germline values: CDR1 SQVTM, CDR2 ANQGSEA. This CDR3 is built from 12 residues. Between the trimmed V and J ends, which lost 7 bases and 5 bases, there was a span of 12 bases. CDR3 protein: CSGNRGNNEQFF. CDR3 coding DNA: TGCAGCGGCAATCGGGGGAACAATGAGCAGTTCTTC.

This clonotype has a count of ten or more. The chain carries TRBV5-1 and TRBJ2-7; 7 bases match TRBD1. Germline loops: CDR1 SGHRS, CDR2 YFSETQ. This CDR3 has 14 amino acids. V dropped 5 bases and J dropped 5; count of bases not matched to a gene: 10. The chain's CDR3 is CASRLQTGSDEQYF. The CDR3 DNA reads TGCGCCAGCAGGCTCCAGACAGGGTCCGACGAGCAGTACTTC.

The chain couples TRBV5-8 to TRBJ1-1; no reliable D call. The CDR3 has 14 amino acids. Germline CDR1 and CDR2: SGHTS and YDEGEE. V gave up 2 bases and J gave up 5 bases, with 13 bases separating them. Here the CDR3 DNA reads TGTGCCAGCAGCTTAACTACGGCCAGGACTGAAGCTTTCTTT. Translating gives CASSLTTARTEAFF.

There are many counts of this clonotype. The chain employs TRBV20-1 and TRBJ2-3, with D tentatively TRBD1 or TRBD2 (6 bases each). Germline V gives CDR1 DFQATT, CDR2 SNEGSKA (reference sequence). The CDR3 sequence is 15 residues long. The V end lost 6 bases, the J end lost 2 bases, and 18 bases lay between the germline ends. This CDR3 reads CSATRGGGLTDTQYF. Written as DNA, the CDR3 is TGCAGTGCAACCCGAGGGGGAGGACTCACAGATACGCAGTATTTT.

This clonotype showed up many times. The chain joins TRBV30 to TRBJ2-3, with D perhaps matching TRBD1 (6 bases). The V end lost 4 bases, the J end lost 5 bases, and 10 bases lay between the germline ends. Per germline, CDR1 GTSNPN and CDR2 SVGIG (reference sequence). The CDR3 runs to 12 residues. In nucleotides, the CDR3 is TGTGCCTGGACAGGGGTGGGAGATACGCAGTATTTT. Residues: CAWTGVGDTQYF.

The chain joins TRBV27 to TRBJ2-6, with 10 bases that match TRBD1. Germline lookup yields CDR1 MNHEY and CDR2 SMNVEV (reference sequence). The CDR3 contains 15 residues. With V trimmed by 4 bases and J by 3 bases, 0 bases remained unmatched. The CDR3 DNA is TGTGCCAGCAGTTGGGACAGGGGTGGGGCCAACGTCCTGACTTTC. It is translated as CASSWDRGGANVLTF.

This clonotype came up many times. The V and J genes are TRBV20-1 and TRBJ2-1; TRBD2 is a possible D gene (6 bases). This CDR3 has 13 residues. Germline lookup yields CDR1 DFQATT and CDR2 SNEGSKA (reference sequence). DNA for the CDR3: TGCAGCTGGAGGGCAGTCTCCTACAATGAGCAGTTCTTC. The encoded protein is CSWRAVSYNEQFF.

This clonotype was recorded at least ten times. The chain uses TRBV27 and TRBJ1-2; D is ambiguous. The germline gives CDR1 MNHEY, CDR2 SMNVEV (reference sequence). Trimming removed 3 bases at V and 6 bases at J, with 11 bases between. This CDR3 has 13 residues. CDR3 in DNA: TGTGCCAGCAGTTTTTTGGGGTTGGATGGCTACACCTTC. Residues: CASSFLGLDGYTF.

There are a few counts of this clonotype. The rearrangement joins TRBV4-1 to TRBJ2-1; TRBD2 matches at 8 bases. The CDR3 extends over 17 amino acids. The V segment lost 2 bases and the J segment 0 bases; nucleotides outside the gene matches: 6. Germline-derived CDR1 and CDR2 are MGHRA and YSYEKL. Here the CDR3 DNA reads TGCGCCAGCAGCCAACGGGAGGGGGGCAGCTCCTACAATGAGCAGTTCTTC. It yields the protein CASSQREGGSSYNEQFF.

This clonotype was recorded at least ten times. J is TRBJ2-7 and V is TRBV2, with 7 bases aligning to TRBD2. CDR3 size: 14 residues. Germline assignment: CDR1 SNHLY and CDR2 FYNNEI. V trimming: 3 bases; J trimming: 5 bases; junction bases outside the gene matches: 7. The CDR3 loop is CASSEEAGSHEQYF. The CDR3 DNA follows: TGTGCCAGCAGTGAGGAAGCGGGGTCCCACGAGCAGTACTTC.

In this sample, this clonotype turned up a few times. The rearrangement links TRBV6-1 to TRBJ2-6; unclear D gene. V was pared by 6 bases and J by 4 bases, with 16 bases between. The germline CDR1 and CDR2 sequences are MNHNS and SASEGT. The CDR3 has 16 residues. The CDR3 sequence is CASRASPMVGANVLTF. The DNA for the CDR3 is TGTGCCAGCAGGGCATCCCCCATGGTAGGGGCCAACGTCCTGACTTTC.

The sample holds a few counts of this clonotype. This chain connects TRBV20-1 to TRBJ1-5; 11 bases line up with TRBD1. The CDR3 has 16 amino acids. Looked up from germline, CDR1 is DFQATT and CDR2 is SNEGSKA (reference sequence). After removal of 3 bases from V and 6 bases from J, the junction contained 10 bases not matched to a gene. CDR3 DNA: TGCAGTGCTAGTCCTCGGGACAGGGGGACGGGTCAGCCCCAGCATTTT. It specifies CSASPRDRGTGQPQHF.

J is TRBJ1-6 and V is TRBV19, with TRBD1 identical over 9 bases. J was trimmed by 14 bases and V by 6 bases; bases with no gene match: 8. The germline V gene encodes CDR1 LNHDA and CDR2 SQIVND (reference sequence). The CDR3 spans 13 residues. In nucleotides, the CDR3 is TGTGCCAGTAGCCCGGACAGGGGAACAACCCTCCACTTT. It is translated as CASSPDRGTTLHF.

The chain couples TRBV6-1 to TRBJ1-2; maybe TRBD1 (5 bases). The CDR3 runs 16 residues. The germline V gene has CDR1 MNHNS and CDR2 SASEGT. The V and J ends lost 6 bases and 0 bases respectively, with 17 bases between them. This CDR3 reads CASRFGGGSANYGYTF. The DNA of the CDR3 is TGTGCCAGCAGATTTGGGGGGGGGTCGGCTAACTATGGCTACACCTTC.

This clonotype was picked up many times. This chain uses TRBV6-1 with TRBJ1-6; the D is unclear. V lost 2 bases and J lost 4, with 12 bases in between. Germline V gene data show CDR1 as MNHNS and CDR2 as SASEGT. This CDR3 comprises 16 residues. As DNA, the CDR3 is TGTGCCAGCAGTGAACCGGAGGCCTCGTATAATTCACCCCTCCACTTT. This codes for CASSEPEASYNSPLHF.

This clonotype was counted between two and nine times. The V gene is TRBV19, the J gene TRBJ2-7, with 7 bases identical to TRBD1. Germline CDR1 is LNHDA and CDR2 is SQIVND (reference sequence). The CDR3 totals 14 residues. V lost 9 bases, J lost 5 bases, and 13 bases stayed unmatched. The CDR3 loop is CASTPAGQANEQYF. CDR3 coding DNA: TGTGCCAGCACACCAGCCGGACAGGCTAACGAGCAGTACTTC. Full variable domain (outside the CDR3, taken from reference TRBV19 and TRBJ2-7): DGGITQSPKYLFRKEGQNVTLSCEQNLNHDAMYWYRQDPGQGLRLIYYSQIVNDFQKGDIAEGYSVSREKKESFPLTVTSAQKNPTAFYLCASTPAGQANEQYFGPGTRLTVT.